The clone carrying this T cell receptor beta chain was seen once. The antigen remains unidentified. This CDR3 comprises 17 residues. The data are from a study of T cell responses to AZD1222 COVID-19 vaccine. Overall study results and limits: Dominant CD4 TCR responses targeted spike regions 160-218 and 743-854. A mostly white British donor set with more females was recruited, and clonal diversity was possibly underestimated. Targets within unmutated variant regions were reportedly found for nearly half of spike-specific TCRs.

Assay used: immunoSEQ multiplex PCR; TCRdb lists only in-frame clones, some missing. This table has approximately 84,000 clones, about four fifths appearing once. The chain employs TRBV21-1 and TRBJ1-5. TRBV21-1 is annotated as a pseudogene. This clonotype was obtained from an adult who received the AZD1222 COVID-19 vaccine. The sample here was peripheral blood, taken 28 days after the second AZD1222 dose. In DNA form, the CDR3 reads TGTGCCAACTATTTGGGAGGGCGGGGGGATAGCAATCAGCCCCAGCATTTT. Translating it yields CANYLGGRGDSNQPQHF.